A selection of T cell receptor beta chains follows, all from one sample in a study of CD8 T cells in Susac syndrome. Each CDR3 protein gets one entry after TCRdb re-called the immunoSEQ multiplex PCR reads with MiXCR. This table holds about 69,000 distinct CDR3 sequences, approximately 95% found once. The sequenced sample was CD8+ T cells from PBMCs. These receptors originate from a human donor in good health. The CDR3 runs from the conserved cysteine through the conserved F or W. A D gene is named only where the DNA matches it firmly. Size tells how often a clone was seen (once, few, many) or the class of an expanded clone, and some rows leave it out.

j_call,d_call,clone_size,v_call,cdr3_nt,cdr3_aa
TRBJ2-2,-,-,TRBV12-3/TRBV12-4,TGTGCCAGCAGCCCACTCTTGAACACCGGGGAGCTGTTTTTT,CASSPLLNTGELFF
TRBJ2-1,-,-,TRBV6-2/TRBV6-3,TGTGCCACCCGGTTAGACGCCACCAGTGAGCAGTTCTTC,CATRLDATSEQFF
TRBJ1-1,-,-,TRBV2,TGTGCCAGCAGTTCCCTTACAGGGAACACTGAAGCTTTCTTT,CASSSLTGNTEAFF
TRBJ2-5,-,-,TRBV3-1,TGTGCCAGCAGCCAAGATCGGGAAGGTAAATCCTTGACCCAGTACTTC,CASSQDREGKSLTQYF
TRBJ2-7,TRBD1,-,TRBV3-1,TGTGCCAGCAGCCCTGGGACAGGGCCCAGCTACGAGCAGTACTTC,CASSPGTGPSYEQYF
TRBJ2-5,TRBD1,once,TRBV7-9,TGTGCCAGCAGCCAAATAGGGCAGGGGGAAGAGACCCAGTACTTC,CASSQIGQGEETQYF
TRBJ2-1,-,-,TRBV28,TGTGCCAGCAGTTTCGAGGCGGCCCGGGGAAATGAGCAGTTCTTC,CASSFEAARGNEQFF
TRBJ2-6,-,-,TRBV28,TGTGCCAGCAGTCAGGGAACCGGGGCCAACGTCCTGACTTTC,CASSQGTGANVLTF
TRBJ1-1,-,-,TRBV28,TGTGCTCTGAACACTGAAGCTTTCTTT,CALNTEAFF
TRBJ2-5,-,-,TRBV13,TGTGCCAGCAGCCCCCTTATGGGGTTCCAAGAGACCCAGTACTTC,CASSPLMGFQETQYF
TRBJ2-2,-,-,TRBV13,TGTGCCAGCAGCGCAGAAGAGAATACCGGGGAGCTGTTTTTT,CASSAEENTGELFF
TRBJ2-1,-,-,TRBV29-1,TGCAGCGTTGAACTATCAAATTTCAATGAGCAGTTCTTC,CSVELSNFNEQFF
TRBJ2-4,-,-,TRBV20-1,TGCAGTGCTAGACAAGCGTTTTTAATTCTCCCTCAAAACATTCAGTACTTC,CSARQAFLILPQNIQYF
TRBJ2-7,TRBD2,-,TRBV30,TGTGCCTGGAGTTCTCCCGGGACTAAGAATGAGCAGTACTTC,CAWSSPGTKNEQYF
TRBJ2-1,-,-,TRBV7-3,TGTGCCAGCAGCTTAGGTCTGACCGACTCCTACAATGAGCAGTTCTTC,CASSLGLTDSYNEQFF
TRBJ2-2,-,-,TRBV19,TGTGCCAGTAGTATAGATCAGAATAGCCCCGGGGAGCTGTTTTTT,CASSIDQNSPGELFF
TRBJ2-7,-,-,TRBV4-1,TGCGCCAGCAGCCAAGTCCCCGGGGACGAGCAGTACTTC,CASSQVPGDEQYF
TRBJ2-3,-,-,TRBV7-2,TGTGCCAGCAGCCTCACCCCTGCTAGCGTCGAGACAGATACGCAGTATTTT,CASSLTPASVETDTQYF
TRBJ2-5,-,-,TRBV19,TGTGCCAGTAGTATCCCCGGGGCGGCCCAGTACTTC,CASSIPGAAQYF
TRBJ2-7,-,-,TRBV2,TGTGCCAGCAGAGAACAAGGATACGAGCAGTACTTC,CASREQGYEQYF
TRBJ2-1,-,few,TRBV6-2/TRBV6-3,TGTGCCAGCAGTAATGCGGTAGGGGCATTCGAGCAGTTCTTC,CASSNAVGAFEQFF
TRBJ2-5,-,-,TRBV7-7,TGTGCTAGCAGCTTAGAGGCCAGGGGGGGAGAGACCCAGTACTTC,CASSLEARGGETQYF
TRBJ2-2,-,-,TRBV7-9,TGTGCCAGCTCGGCGACCGGGGAGCTGTTTTTT,CASSATGELFF
TRBJ1-1,-,-,TRBV7-8,TGTGCCAGCAGCGGAAGGGTGGGGATGAACACTGAAGCTTTCTTT,CASSGRVGMNTEAFF
TRBJ2-5,TRBD1,-,TRBV13,TGTGCCAGCAGCCCAAACCCGGGACAGGACGTACAGACCCAGTACTTC,CASSPNPGQDVQTQYF
TRBJ2-5,-,-,TRBV28,TGTGCCAGCACCCAATGGCAACAAGAGACCCAGTACTTC,CASTQWQQETQYF
TRBJ1-1,TRBD1,-,TRBV27,TGTGCCAGCAGTATAGGACAGGGGGCCATTGAAGCTTTCTTT,CASSIGQGAIEAFF
TRBJ2-3,TRBD1,once,TRBV28,TGTGCCAGCAGTTCGGGACAGACGAGGTATACGCAGTATTTT,CASSSGQTRYTQYF
TRBJ2-7,-,-,TRBV29-1,TGCAGCGTTGTCTACAGCGGCTACGAGCAGTACTTC,CSVVYSGYEQYF
TRBJ1-3,-,-,TRBV7-9,TGTGCCAGCAGCCGACCCGGCACTGGAAACACCATATATTTT,CASSRPGTGNTIYF
TRBJ2-5,-,-,TRBV7-9,TGTGCCAGCAGCTTCGGACAGCTCCAAGAGACCCAGTACTTC,CASSFGQLQETQYF
TRBJ1-1,-,-,TRBV6-5,TGTGCCAGCAGTTACGGCCCCAGGGCGTCGAGCACTGAAGCTTTCTTT,CASSYGPRASSTEAFF
TRBJ1-2,-,-,TRBV5-1,TGCGCCAGCAGCGGTACATTCGGAAGCGTGCTGGACTATGGCTACACCTTC,CASSGTFGSVLDYGYTF
TRBJ2-1,TRBD1,-,TRBV30,TGTGCCTGGAGCGTTGGGACAGGGGGCGACGAGCAGTTCTTC,CAWSVGTGGDEQFF
TRBJ2-1,-,-,TRBV5-1,TGCGCCAGCAGCTTAAACAGCTTAACCTACAATGAGCAGTTCTTC,CASSLNSLTYNEQFF
TRBJ1-6,TRBD1,-,TRBV5-1,TGCGCCAGCAGGGAGACAGGGAGTGATTCACCCCTCCACTTT,CASRETGSDSPLHF
TRBJ2-6,-,-,TRBV7-2,TGTGCCAGCAGCGTACCGCGGAGCTCTGGGGCCAACGTCCTGACTTTC,CASSVPRSSGANVLTF
TRBJ1-4,-,-,TRBV14,TGTGCCAGCAGCCAGGATTTCACAGGATCAAGGATCGGTAATGAAAAACTGTTTTTT,CASSQDFTGSRIGNEKLFF
TRBJ2-2,-,few,TRBV7-9,TGTGCCAGCAGCTCGGACAGCGGGAACACCGGGGAGCTGTTTTTT,CASSSDSGNTGELFF
TRBJ2-1,-,-,TRBV3-1,TGTGCCAGCAGCCAAGAGGCTAGCTGGGGTAATGAGCAGTTCTTC,CASSQEASWGNEQFF
TRBJ1-5,TRBD1,-,TRBV20-1,TGCAGTGCTGAAGACCGACAGGGGGCGGGTAGCAATCAGCCCCAGCATTTT,CSAEDRQGAGSNQPQHF
TRBJ1-2,-,-,TRBV19,TGTGCCAGTAGTCCCAAACTATTCAACTATGGCTACACCTTC,CASSPKLFNYGYTF
TRBJ1-2,-,-,TRBV7-9,TGTGCCAGCACCCCCGGCAGGGAGTATGGCTACACCTTC,CASTPGREYGYTF
TRBJ2-5,TRBD1,-,TRBV6-5,TGTGCCAGCAGGGTACAGGGGGCGTTTGAGACCCAGTACTTC,CASRVQGAFETQYF
TRBJ1-1,TRBD1,-,TRBV7-9,TGTGCCAGCAGGCTAACAGGGGGGACTGAAGCTTTCTTT,CASRLTGGTEAFF
TRBJ2-7,TRBD2,-,TRBV30,TGTGCCTGGAGTATCCGGGGACTAGCGGACGAGCAGTACTTC,CAWSIRGLADEQYF
TRBJ2-1,TRBD2,once,TRBV9,TGTGCCAGCAGCGTAGGGGGGAGCGGGAACAATGAGCAGTTCTTC,CASSVGGSGNNEQFF
TRBJ1-2,-,-,TRBV9,TGTGCCAGCAGCGTAGATGGAGGGTCATCGGTTGGCTACACCTTC,CASSVDGGSSVGYTF
TRBJ2-7,-,-,TRBV29-1,TGCAGCGTTGATCAAACAGGGAACGGCGAGCAGTACTTC,CSVDQTGNGEQYF
TRBJ1-1,TRBD1,-,TRBV19,TGTGCCAGTATCCCGGGACAGGGGGCTGGTACTGAAGCTTTCTTT,CASIPGQGAGTEAFF
TRBJ2-4,TRBD1,-,TRBV25-1,TGTGCCAGCAGTGAGGGGGACAGGTCCAAAAACATTCAGTACTTC,CASSEGDRSKNIQYF
TRBJ1-5,TRBD1,-,TRBV29-1,TGCAGCGTTGAGCGTGGACGGACAGGGGGGACAAAGCGCAATCAGCCCCAGCATTTT,CSVERGRTGGTKRNQPQHF
TRBJ2-1,TRBD2,-,TRBV29-1,TGCAGCGTTGAAACGGGACTAGCGGGGGGGTATGAGCAGTTCTTC,CSVETGLAGGYEQFF